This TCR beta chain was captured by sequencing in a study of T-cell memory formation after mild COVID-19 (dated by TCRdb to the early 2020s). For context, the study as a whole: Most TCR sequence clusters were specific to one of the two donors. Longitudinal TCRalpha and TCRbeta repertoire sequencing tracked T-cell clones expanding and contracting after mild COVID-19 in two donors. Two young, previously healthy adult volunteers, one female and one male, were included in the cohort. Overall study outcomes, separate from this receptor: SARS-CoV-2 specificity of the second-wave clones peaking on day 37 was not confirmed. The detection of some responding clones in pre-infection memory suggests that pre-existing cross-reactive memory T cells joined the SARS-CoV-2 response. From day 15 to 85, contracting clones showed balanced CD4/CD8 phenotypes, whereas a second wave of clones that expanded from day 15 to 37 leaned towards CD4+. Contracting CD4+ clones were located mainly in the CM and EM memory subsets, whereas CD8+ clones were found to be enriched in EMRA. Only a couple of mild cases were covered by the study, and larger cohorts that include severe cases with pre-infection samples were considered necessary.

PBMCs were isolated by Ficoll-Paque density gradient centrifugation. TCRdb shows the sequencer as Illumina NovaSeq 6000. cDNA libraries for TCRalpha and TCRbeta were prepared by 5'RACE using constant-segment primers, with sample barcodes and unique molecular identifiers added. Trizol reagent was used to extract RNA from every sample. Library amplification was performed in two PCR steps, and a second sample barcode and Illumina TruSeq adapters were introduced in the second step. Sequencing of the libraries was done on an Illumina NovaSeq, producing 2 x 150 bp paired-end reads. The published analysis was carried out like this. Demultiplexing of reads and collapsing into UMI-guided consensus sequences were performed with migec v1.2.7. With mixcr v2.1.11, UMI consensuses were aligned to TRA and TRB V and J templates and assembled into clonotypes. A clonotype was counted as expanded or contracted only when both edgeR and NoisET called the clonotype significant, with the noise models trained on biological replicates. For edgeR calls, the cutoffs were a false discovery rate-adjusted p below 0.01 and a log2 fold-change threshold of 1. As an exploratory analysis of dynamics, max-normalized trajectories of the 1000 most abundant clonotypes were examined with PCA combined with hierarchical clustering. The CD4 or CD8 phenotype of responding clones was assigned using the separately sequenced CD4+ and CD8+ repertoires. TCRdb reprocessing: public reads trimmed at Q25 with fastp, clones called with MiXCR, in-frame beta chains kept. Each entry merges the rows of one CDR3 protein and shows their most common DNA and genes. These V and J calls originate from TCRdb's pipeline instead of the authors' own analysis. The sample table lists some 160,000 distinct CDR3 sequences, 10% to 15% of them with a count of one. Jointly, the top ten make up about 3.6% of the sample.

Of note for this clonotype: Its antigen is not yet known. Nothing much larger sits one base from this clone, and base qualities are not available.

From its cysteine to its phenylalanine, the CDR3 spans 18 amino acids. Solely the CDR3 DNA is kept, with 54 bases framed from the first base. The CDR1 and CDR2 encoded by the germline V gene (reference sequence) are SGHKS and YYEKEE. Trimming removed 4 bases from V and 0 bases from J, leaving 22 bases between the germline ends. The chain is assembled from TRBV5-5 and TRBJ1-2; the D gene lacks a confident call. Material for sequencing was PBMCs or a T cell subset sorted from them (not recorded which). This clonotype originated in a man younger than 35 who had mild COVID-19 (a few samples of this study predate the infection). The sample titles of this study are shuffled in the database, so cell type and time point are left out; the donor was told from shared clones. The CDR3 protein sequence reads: CASSGPRSFSPSNYGYTF. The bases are TGTGCCAGCAGCGGGCCGCGGTCCTTCTCCCCCTCTAACTATGGCTACACCTTC.